This T cell receptor beta chain was documented in a study of T-cell memory formation after mild COVID-19. Sample barcodes and UMIs were carried by the TCR alpha and TCR beta cDNA libraries that 5'RACE generated with constant-segment primers. TCRdb reprocessed the 5' RACE reads via MiXCR and lists one record per CDR3 protein. The table lists 550,000 to 600,000 distinct CDR3 sequences, about 20% of them singletons. Concerning this clonotype itself: Antigen unknown.

Whole-study findings and limits: Clones shrinking between day 15 and 85 showed a balanced CD4/CD8 split, and those that grew later tilted toward CD4+. Unconfirmed was the SARS-CoV-2 specificity of second-wave clones that peaked on day 37.

CDR1 is SGHRS, CDR2 YFSETQ, per germline. The CDR3 spans 15 residues. The V and J ends lost 1 base and 6 bases, in that order; junction bases with no gene match: 8. This chain joins TRBV5-1 and TRBJ2-5; 8 positions agree with TRBD1. The clonotype originates from an adult woman who had mild COVID-19 (a few samples of this study predate the infection). Cell type and time point are not known. Sequenced material: PBMCs or a T cell subset sorted from them (not recorded which). This CDR3 reads CASSLSQGAQKTQYF. CDR3 DNA sequence: TGCGCCAGCAGCTTGTCTCAGGGGGCGCAGAAGACCCAGTACTTC.